These 10 T cell receptor beta chains were all obtained from the same sample, sequenced in a study of radiation and T cells in renal cell carcinoma. The protocol was immunoSEQ multiplex PCR, while the TCRdb copy is restricted to in-frame clones and leaves out a portion. Of some 150,000 clones in the sample, 70% to 90% were seen once. Time point here: baseline pretreatment blood. This sample's treatment: 15 Gy SBRT to primary tumor, nephrectomy 4 weeks later. The sequenced sample was blood, obtained from a patient whose treatment included radiotherapy and nephrectomy. The receptors shown here come from a woman between 45 and 60 years old with renal cell carcinoma.

This clone was seen a single time. The chain employs TRBV4-1 and TRBJ2-5; D not resolved. Germline loops: CDR1 MGHRA, CDR2 YSYEKL. The CDR3 runs 14 residues. Trimming took 4 bases from V and 1 from J, leaving 10 bases between them. The CDR3 DNA sequence: TGCGCCAGCAGCCCCGACACGTCCCAAGAGACCCAGTACTTC. Its protein is CASSPDTSQETQYF.

This clone was seen a few times. This chain uses TRBV10-3 with TRBJ1-2, with D tentatively TRBD1 (6 bases). Germline V gene data show CDR1 as ENHRY and CDR2 as SYGVKD. The CDR3 runs to 14 residues. V lost 4 bases and J 4 bases, leaving 13 bases between the germline ends. DNA for the CDR3: TGTGCCATCAGTGGTACAGGGTTGGGCTATGGCTACACCTTC. It codes for CAISGTGLGYGYTF.

The chain employs TRBV5-1 and TRBJ1-2, with a tentative D call TRBD1 (6 bases). The CDR3 length is 13 residues. The germline CDR1 and CDR2 sequences are SGHRS and YFSETQ. V was clipped by 1 base and J by 10 bases, with 14 bases between them. The CDR3 DNA reads as TGCGCCAGCAGCTTGCGGACAGAGGGTGACTACACCTTC. Amino acids: CASSLRTEGDYTF.

The V and J genes are TRBV15 and TRBJ1-1; D is possibly TRBD1 (6 bases). Germline V CDR1 and CDR2: LNHNV, YYDKDF (reference sequence). The CDR3 spans 15 residues. Between the trimmed V and J ends, which lost 0 bases and 4 bases, there was a span of 12 bases. The CDR3 is CATSRDRGGGTEAFF. The CDR3 nucleotides read TGTGCCACCAGCAGAGACAGGGGAGGCGGCACTGAAGCTTTCTTT.

The V call is TRBV19, the J call TRBJ1-5; 7 bases line up with TRBD1. Looked up from germline, CDR1 is LNHDA and CDR2 is SQIVND (reference sequence). The V and J ends lost 3 bases and 2 bases, in that order; junction bases with no gene match: 4. This CDR3 comprises 15 residues. CDR3 sequence (DNA): TGTGCCAGTAGTATCGACAGGGAGGGCAATCAGCCCCAGCATTTT. Translation gives CASSIDREGNQPQHF. The entire variable domain, with the rest obtained from reference TRBV19 and TRBJ1-5, is as follows: DGGITQSPKYLFRKEGQNVTLSCEQNLNHDAMYWYRQDPGQGLRLIYYSQIVNDFQKGDIAEGYSVSREKKESFPLTVTSAQKNPTAFYLCASSIDREGNQPQHFGDGTRLSIL.

V gene TRBV19 combines with J gene TRBJ2-3; 9 positions agree with TRBD1. The CDR3 is 16 amino acids. V was pared by 5 bases and J by 4 bases, with 10 bases of the junction left unmatched. In germline, CDR1 is LNHDA, CDR2 SQIVND (reference sequence). DNA of the CDR3: TGTGCCAGTAGTGGACTCGGGGACAGGGTCTCAGATACGCAGTATTTT. Translation: CASSGLGDRVSDTQYF. Based on the CDR3 plus reference TRBV19 and TRBJ2-3, the full variable domain is DGGITQSPKYLFRKEGQNVTLSCEQNLNHDAMYWYRQDPGQGLRLIYYSQIVNDFQKGDIAEGYSVSREKKESFPLTVTSAQKNPTAFYLCASSGLGDRVSDTQYFGPGTRLTVL.

This clone has just a few counts. V is TRBV30 and J is TRBJ2-5; D is unclear. Germline lookup yields CDR1 GTSNPN and CDR2 SVGIG (reference sequence). V lost 0 bases and J 5 bases, leaving 4 bases between the germline ends. This CDR3 contains 11 residues. CDR3 region: CAWSVQETQYF. The CDR3 DNA sequence: TGTGCCTGGAGTGTCCAGGAGACCCAGTACTTC.

J is TRBJ2-1 and V is TRBV7-6; 8 bases match TRBD1. After removal of 9 bases from V and 7 bases from J, the junction contained 8 bases not matched to a gene. Germline loops: CDR1 SGHVS, CDR2 FNYEAQ. The CDR3 length is 13 residues. CDR3 sequence (DNA): TGTGCCAGTGTCCGGACAGGGACAAATGAGCAGTTCTTC. Translation: CASVRTGTNEQFF.

This clone showed up just a few times. The genes are TRBV28 and TRBJ1-1, with D hard to call. Germline values: CDR1 MDHEN, CDR2 SYDVKM. The ends were cut back, 8 bases at V and 0 bases at J, with 4 bases in the middle. The CDR3 consists of 11 residues. CDR3 protein: CASAVNTEAFF. As DNA, the CDR3 is TGTGCCAGCGCAGTGAACACTGAAGCTTTCTTT.

This chain connects TRBV9 to TRBJ2-3, with D maybe TRBD2 (7 bases). Germline CDR1 SGDLS, CDR2 YYNGEE. V was clipped by 0 bases and J by 8 bases, with 25 bases between them. The CDR3 has 18 residues. The CDR3 DNA reads TGTGCCAGCAGCGTAGAGATCGACGGGGGGCAACTCGAAAGTACGCAGTATTTT. As protein: CASSVEIDGGQLESTQYF.